This TCR beta chain comes out of a study of T-cell memory formation after mild COVID-19. Regarding the study as a whole: A second wave of clones peaked on day 37, and their SARS-CoV-2 specificity went unconfirmed.

The CDR3 is made up of 14 amino acids. V lost 3 bases and J lost 1; bases outside the gene matches: 5. From germline, CDR1 is SQVTM and CDR2 ANQGSEA. TCRdb fed the 5' RACE reads into MiXCR, producing one record per CDR3 protein. The sample yields nearly 350,000 distinct CDR3 sequences, 10% to 15% seen once. In its sample, this clonotype was seen a few times. Its matching antigen is unknown. Sequencing was performed on PBMCs or a T cell subset sorted from them (not recorded which). The origin of this receptor is a young man who had mild COVID-19 (a few samples of this study predate the infection). Cell type and time point are not known. The chain uses TRBV29-1 and TRBJ2-5; TRBD2 aligns across 7 bases. The CDR3 is CSVEPPSGQETQYF. The DNA for the CDR3 is TGCAGCGTTGAGCCCCCTAGCGGCCAAGAGACCCAGTACTTC.